Below are 30 T cell receptor beta chains sequenced from a single sample in a study of PD-1 blockade in classical Hodgkin lymphoma. Sequenced by immunoSEQ multiplex PCR; TCRdb stores in-frame clones only, minus some. This sample yields 35,000 to 45,000 clones, of which approximately 69% are seen a single time; roughly 13% belongs to the top ten. In every patient, relapse followed autologous stem cell transplantation, while exposure to brentuximab vedotin differed. The sample in question was peripheral blood mononuclear cells (PBMCs), obtained before the second cycle of nivolumab. Every receptor here comes from a human donor with classical Hodgkin lymphoma.

This clone was detected only once. This chain connects TRBV10-3 to TRBJ1-2; D might be TRBD1 (5 bases). V shed 6 bases and J shed 6 bases, with 20 bases lying between them. This CDR3 spans 15 amino acids. From germline, CDR1 is ENHRY and CDR2 SYGVKD. The CDR3 protein is CAISPTDPRTHGYTF. The CDR3 coding sequence is TGTGCCATCAGCCCGACAGACCCACGTACTCATGGCTACACCTTC.

This clone was seen many times. This rearrangement joins TRBV18 to TRBJ2-7; 8 nucleotides align to TRBD2. Germline CDR1 and CDR2: KGHSH and LQKENI. This CDR3 region has 14 residues. V trimming: 6 bases; J trimming: 6 bases; junction bases outside the gene matches: 10. The CDR3 sequence is CASSLPGGGGEQYF. The CDR3 bases are TGTGCCAGCTCCCTCCCGGGAGGGGGGGGCGAGCAGTACTTC.

V gene TRBV10-3 combines with J gene TRBJ2-1; possibly TRBD1 for D (5 bases). Per germline, CDR1 ENHRY and CDR2 SYGVKD. V lost 3 bases, J lost 6 bases, and 6 bases lay in between. This CDR3 is built from 12 residues. CDR3 loop: CAISEQANEQFF. The CDR3 DNA sequence: TGTGCCATCAGTGAACAGGCCAATGAGCAGTTCTTC.

The sample holds a few counts of this clone. The chain links TRBV28 to TRBJ2-1; 8 positions match TRBD1. V lost 4 bases and J lost 0; bases outside the gene matches: 5. Per germline, CDR1 MDHEN and CDR2 SYDVKM. The CDR3 is made up of 16 amino acids. The CDR3 DNA follows: TGTGCCAGCAGTTCCCCGGGACAGGTCTCCTACAATGAGCAGTTCTTC. This gives the protein CASSSPGQVSYNEQFF.

This clone was recorded a few times. This chain connects TRBV19 to TRBJ2-5; D gene unclear. Trimming removed 6 bases from V and 0 bases from J, with 8 bases in between. Germline CDR1 LNHDA, CDR2 SQIVND (reference sequence). The length of the CDR3 is 13 residues. CDR3: CASRTGHQETQYF. For the CDR3, the DNA is TGTGCCAGTAGAACCGGGCACCAAGAGACCCAGTACTTC. The full variable domain, with the rest looked up from reference TRBV19 and TRBJ2-5, is DGGITQSPKYLFRKEGQNVTLSCEQNLNHDAMYWYRQDPGQGLRLIYYSQIVNDFQKGDIAEGYSVSREKKESFPLTVTSAQKNPTAFYLCASRTGHQETQYFGPGTRLLVL.

The CDR3 sequence: CAWSVEQTEAFF. DNA for the CDR3: TGTGCCTGGAGTGTGGAACAGACTGAAGCTTTCTTT. V is TRBV30 and J is TRBJ1-1, with D hard to call. The CDR3 totals 12 residues. The V gene's germline CDR1 is GTSNPN and CDR2 SVGIG (reference sequence). Trimming cost V 0 bases and J 5 bases, with 7 bases left between them.

The chain has TRBV7-9 and TRBJ1-1; no reliable D call. The V end lost 0 bases, the J end lost 6 bases, and 8 bases lay between the germline ends. CDR1 is SEHNR and CDR2 is FQNEAQ in the germline V gene (reference sequence). The CDR3 is 13 residues long. The CDR3 DNA sequence: TGTGCCAGCAGCTTAGCGGGGAAGGCTGAAGCTTTCTTT. This sequence encodes CASSLAGKAEAFF.

The sample holds a few counts of this clone. The chain couples TRBV5-1 to TRBJ2-5; either TRBD1 or TRBD2 may supply D (6 bases each). CDR3 size: 16 residues. Trimming removed 0 bases at V and 2 bases at J, with 14 bases between. Germline CDR1 is SGHRS and CDR2 is YFSETQ. CDR3 in amino acids: CASSLERGALQETQYF. The CDR3 DNA reads as TGCGCCAGCAGCTTGGAGAGGGGGGCGCTTCAAGAGACCCAGTACTTC.

This clone turned up a few times. The CDR3 here is CASSPSPYGLAGGLSDTQYF. For the CDR3, the DNA is TGTGCCAGCAGCCCAAGCCCCTATGGACTAGCGGGGGGGCTATCAGATACGCAGTATTTT. The chain is built from TRBV11-3 and TRBJ2-3, with 15 bases fitting TRBD2. The CDR3 consists of 20 residues. Germline V lookup: CDR1 SGHNT, CDR2 YENEEA. J lost 4 bases, V lost 5 bases, and 16 bases had no gene match.

J is TRBJ2-7 and V is TRBV13; no reliable D call. V gave up 1 base and J gave up 2 bases, with 21 bases separating them. The germline gives CDR1 PRHDT, CDR2 FYEKMQ (reference sequence). CDR3 length: 18 amino acids. The CDR3 loop reads CASSLATRIKNFPYEQYF. CDR3 DNA sequence: TGTGCCAGCAGCTTAGCGACGCGGATAAAAAACTTTCCCTACGAGCAGTACTTC.

This clone showed up just a few times. This rearrangement joins TRBV2 to TRBJ1-1; D gene ambiguous. The germline V gene encodes CDR1 SNHLY and CDR2 FYNNEI. The V end was cut by 7 bases, the J end by 1 base, with 7 bases between. The CDR3 totals 12 residues. CDR3 nucleotide sequence: TGTGCCAGCACCTTGGGGAACACTGAAGCTTTCTTT. Protein: CASTLGNTEAFF.

This clone was picked up a small number of times. This chain uses TRBV29-1 with TRBJ2-7, with 7 bases lining up with TRBD1. This CDR3 spans 16 amino acids. Per the germline V gene, CDR1 is SQVTM and CDR2 is ANQGSEA. V shed 5 bases, J shed 3 bases, and the junction held 16 bases outside the gene matches. Here the CDR3 reads CSVILTDRLWGYEQYF. CDR3 nucleotide sequence: TGCAGCGTTATATTAACGGACAGGCTGTGGGGCTACGAGCAGTACTTC.

The chain carries TRBV19 and TRBJ2-2; no reliable D call. Trimming stripped 1 base from V and 7 bases from J, with 10 bases between. This CDR3 has 14 amino acids. Germline-derived CDR1 and CDR2 are LNHDA and SQIVND (reference sequence). Here the CDR3 DNA reads TGTGCCAGTAGTATAGCGTTAGCCGGCGGGGAGCTGTTTTTT. Its protein is CASSIALAGGELFF.

The chain has TRBV2 and TRBJ2-5, with 8 bases fitting TRBD2. Trimming removed 4 bases from V and 4 bases from J; junction bases left unmatched: 5. The CDR3 spans 14 residues. Germline V gene sequence: CDR1 SNHLY, CDR2 FYNNEI. CDR3 in amino acids: CASSAGGGRETQYF. DNA of the CDR3: TGTGCCAGCAGTGCTGGCGGGGGGAGAGAGACCCAGTACTTC.

The CDR3 spells CASRPTGIGNTIYF. CDR3 sequence (DNA): TGTGCCAGCAGGCCGACAGGGATTGGAAACACCATATATTTT. The chain combines TRBV2 with TRBJ1-3, with 7 nucleotides matching TRBD1. V gave up 6 bases and J gave up 3 bases; unmatched junction bases: 5. Germline CDR1 reads SNHLY; CDR2 reads FYNNEI. The CDR3 loop spans 14 amino acids.

J is TRBJ1-2 and V is TRBV5-1, with 7 bases identical to TRBD1. The CDR3 length is 14 residues. V gave up 5 bases and J gave up 10 bases; unmatched junction bases: 14. Looked up from germline, CDR1 is SGHRS and CDR2 is YFSETQ. The CDR3 protein is CASSAGTAGIAYTF. The CDR3 nucleotides read TGCGCCAGCAGTGCCGGGACAGCCGGAATTGCCTACACCTTC.

A single count supports this clone. The V gene is TRBV6-5, the J gene TRBJ2-7, with D tentatively TRBD2 (5 bases). The CDR3 covers 13 residues. Trimming took 7 bases from V and 6 from J, leaving 16 bases between them. The germline V gene encodes CDR1 MNHEY and CDR2 SVGAGI. The CDR3 reads CASKNPGRLEQYF. The CDR3 DNA sequence: TGTGCCAGCAAAAATCCGGGAAGGCTCGAGCAGTACTTC.

This clone occurred a few times. This sequence joins TRBV7-6 and TRBJ2-1; 10 positions agree with TRBD1. CDR1 is SGHVS and CDR2 is FNYEAQ in the germline V gene. The CDR3 is 16 amino acids. The V and J ends lost 2 bases and 9 bases, in that order; junction bases with no gene match: 10. The CDR3 here is CASSLPPTGGWAEQFF. CDR3 coding DNA: TGTGCCAGCAGCTTACCCCCGACAGGGGGCTGGGCTGAGCAGTTCTTC.

The rearrangement joins TRBV5-4 to TRBJ2-4, with D possibly being TRBD1 (6 bases). The CDR3 runs to 14 residues. V lost 4 bases, J lost 1 base, and 9 bases lay in between. The germline gives CDR1 SGHNT, CDR2 YYREEE (reference sequence). The CDR3 DNA sequence: TGTGCCAGCAGCCCCGGACAGGCCAAAAACATTCAGTACTTC. This translates into CASSPGQAKNIQYF.

V is TRBV6-6 and J is TRBJ2-7; 11 nucleotides match TRBD1. Germline CDR1 is MNHNY and CDR2 is SVGAGI (reference sequence). The CDR3 has 13 amino acids. The trim removed 2 bases at V and 6 bases at J, leaving 0 bases unmatched. The CDR3 spells CASSYGTGGEQYF. CDR3 DNA sequence: TGTGCCAGCAGTTACGGGACAGGGGGCGAGCAGTACTTC.

The genes are TRBV6-5 and TRBJ2-1; 9 nucleotides line up with TRBD1. The CDR3 has 15 residues. The V segment lost 6 bases and the J segment 2 bases; nucleotides outside the gene matches: 5. Germline CDR1 is MNHEY and CDR2 is SVGAGI. CDR3 amino acids: CASSPGQGAYNEQFF. The CDR3 region has the DNA TGTGCCAGCAGCCCGGGACAGGGAGCCTACAATGAGCAGTTCTTC.

The gene calls are TRBV11-2 and TRBJ1-1; no clear D. Germline V lookup: CDR1 SGHAT, CDR2 FQNNGV. The CDR3 has 15 residues. V dropped 3 bases and J dropped 0 bases, with 11 bases sitting between them. CDR3 sequence: CASSFGPTMNTEAFF. Written as DNA, the CDR3 is TGTGCCAGCAGCTTCGGGCCTACAATGAACACTGAAGCTTTCTTT.

In its sample, this clone was seen a few times. The chain links TRBV6-5 to TRBJ1-2; D is undetermined. Deletions cut 8 bases from V and 4 bases from J, with 11 bases between. CDR1 MNHEY and CDR2 SVGAGI come from the germline V gene. The CDR3 consists of 12 residues. The CDR3 sequence: CASRGVGYGYTF. The CDR3 coding sequence is TGTGCCAGCCGCGGGGTAGGCTATGGCTACACCTTC.

This sequence joins TRBV5-6 and TRBJ2-1; D is uncertain. Per germline, CDR1 SGHDT and CDR2 YYEEEE. The CDR3 consists of 16 residues. V lost 4 bases and J lost 2, with 16 bases in between. CDR3 region: CASSPLWAPPYNEQFF. CDR3 nucleotides: TGTGCCAGCAGCCCACTTTGGGCCCCCCCCTACAATGAGCAGTTCTTC.

This clone was seen once. The V and J genes are TRBV7-2 and TRBJ2-7; TRBD1 matches at 8 bases. The J segment lost 7 bases and the V segment lost 7 bases, leaving 24 bases of the junction unmatched. Germline V CDR1 and CDR2: SGHTA, FQGNSA. This CDR3 is 18 amino acids long. Written as DNA, the CDR3 is TGTGCCAGCAACCCTCACATTGGGCGGACAGGGAACTCGGGGGAGCAGTACTTC. The encoded protein is CASNPHIGRTGNSGEQYF.

The rearrangement joins TRBV6-5 to TRBJ1-6, with D perhaps TRBD1 (6 bases). The CDR3 consists of 15 residues. Trimming left V 5 bases short and J 5 bases short, with 13 bases between. Germline CDR1 is MNHEY and CDR2 is SVGAGI. CDR3 DNA: TGTGCCAGCAGTACTGAAGGACAGAATAATTCACCCCTCCACTTT. Its protein product is CASSTEGQNNSPLHF.

This clone was found a few times. The CDR3 DNA reads as TGTGCCAGCAGCTTGGCCCGGACAGCTCAAGATACGCAGTATTTT. This codes for CASSLARTAQDTQYF. V is TRBV5-8 and J is TRBJ2-3; perhaps TRBD1 as D (6 bases). V lost 0 bases, J lost 5 bases, and 13 bases lay in between. Germline V CDR1 and CDR2: SGHTS, YDEGEE. This CDR3 is built from 15 residues.

This clone was recorded once. This CDR3 is CASSPGTGLSYEQYF. In DNA form, the CDR3 reads TGTGCCAGCAGCCCAGGGACAGGGCTGTCGTACGAGCAGTACTTC. The chain couples TRBV27 to TRBJ2-7, with TRBD1 matching over 9 bases. Germline V gene sequence: CDR1 MNHEY, CDR2 SMNVEV (reference sequence). The CDR3 has 15 residues. With V trimmed by 6 bases and J by 4 bases, 10 bases remained unmatched.

The chain links TRBV28 to TRBJ2-7; D ambiguous. Germline V gives CDR1 MDHEN, CDR2 SYDVKM. Trimming pared 4 bases from V and 4 bases from J, leaving 20 bases between. The CDR3 extends over 16 amino acids. The CDR3 reads CASSSRQTPPRYEQYF. CDR3 coding DNA: TGTGCCAGCAGTTCTCGACAAACCCCTCCGCGTTACGAGCAGTACTTC.

The chain recombines TRBV6-4 with TRBJ1-2; D is undetermined. With 9 bases removed from V and 8 bases from J, the gap between germline ends came to 22 bases. This CDR3 contains 14 residues. Per germline, CDR1 MRHNA and CDR2 SNTAGT. DNA of the CDR3: TGTGCCAGAATGCCAGGTTGCGGTGATTGGGGCTACACCTTC. Translated: CARMPGCGDWGYTF.